Shown below are 28 T cell receptor beta chains from a single sample sequenced in a study of Graves' ophthalmopathy and Graves' hyperthyroidism. Amplification targeted the TCR beta CDR3 regions, with RNA transcripts as the source material. Investigators did first-round RT-PCR with HTBI primers, then second-round multiplex PCR. MiXCR, run by TCRdb on the multiplex PCR reads, gives a single entry per CDR3 protein. The sample has about 740,000 distinct CDR3 sequences; around 40% are singletons. The sample taken for sequencing was peripheral blood. The receptors come from an adult man with Graves' ophthalmopathy.

This clonotype showed up just a few times. The rearrangement links TRBV24-1 to TRBJ2-2, with 12 bases fitting TRBD2. The J segment lost 5 bases and the V segment lost 4 bases, leaving 4 bases of the junction unmatched. The CDR3 totals 16 residues. Germline lookup yields CDR1 KGHDR and CDR2 SFDVKD. As DNA, the CDR3 is TGTGCCACCAGTGACAGGACTAGCGGGGAGACCGGGGAGCTGTTTTTT. Translating gives CATSDRTSGETGELFF.

Comments on this clonotype: A much larger clone differs from this one at a single base, so this may be a read error. This rearrangement joins TRBV3-1 to TRBJ1-1; maybe TRBD1 (5 bases). CDR1 LGHDT and CDR2 YNNKEL come from the germline V gene (reference sequence). The CDR3 is 14 amino acids. The CDR3 loop is CASSQGQWNPEAFF. The CDR3 bases are TGTGCCAGCAGCCAAGGACAGTGGAACCCTGAAGCTTTCTTT.

This rearrangement joins TRBV24-1 to TRBJ2-7, with D possibly TRBD1 on 6 matching bases. Trimming removed 5 bases at V and 0 bases at J, with 7 bases between. The CDR3 consists of 13 residues. The germline CDR1 and CDR2 sequences are KGHDR and SFDVKD. The CDR3 here is CATSGTDSYEQYF. Written as DNA, the CDR3 is TGTGCCACCAGTGGGACAGACTCCTACGAGCAGTACTTC.

This clonotype was detected ten times or more. The V gene is TRBV19, the J gene TRBJ2-6; no reliable D call. Germline loops: CDR1 LNHDA, CDR2 SQIVND (reference sequence). The CDR3 extends over 16 amino acids. Trimming left V 4 bases short and J 4 bases short, with 14 bases between. The CDR3 bases are TGTGCCAGTAGTAGGAAGGGCCCGCGAGGGGCCAACGTCCTGACTTTC. This encodes CASSRKGPRGANVLTF.

Points on this clonotype: Likely a read error: the CDR3 ends without its conserved phenylalanine or tryptophan. CDR3 nucleotide sequence: TGTGCCAGCAGTCCCCCTAGTTGCGAGCAGTACCTC. This encodes CASSPPSCEQYL. The chain links TRBV2 to TRBJ2-7; no reliable D call. CDR1 is SNHLY, CDR2 FYNNEI, per germline. The CDR3 runs to 12 residues. V shed 5 bases and J shed 6 bases, with 11 bases lying between them.

The rearrangement links TRBV15 to TRBJ1-2; 8 positions agree with TRBD1. Trimming took 0 bases from V and 0 from J; bases not matched to a gene: 0. The V gene's germline CDR1 is LNHNV and CDR2 YYDKDF (reference sequence). This CDR3 is built from 15 residues. The CDR3 loop reads CATSRETGANYGYTF. In nucleotides, the CDR3 is TGTGCCACCAGCAGAGAGACAGGGGCTAACTATGGCTACACCTTC.

Many counts were recorded for this clonotype. V usage is TRBV5-6 and J usage is TRBJ1-5; D may be TRBD1 (6 bases). The CDR3 totals 15 residues. V was pared by 0 bases and J by 5 bases, with 12 bases between. Germline V gives CDR1 SGHDT, CDR2 YYEEEE. CDR3 nucleotide sequence: TGTGCCAGCAGCTTGGTGTGGACAGAGCATCAGCCCCAGCATTTT. Encoded protein: CASSLVWTEHQPQHF.

The chain recombines TRBV10-3 with TRBJ1-1; 7 bases match TRBD1. The CDR3 is 15 amino acids. V lost 2 bases and J lost 7; bases outside the gene matches: 10. CDR1 and CDR2 (germline): ENHRY, SYGVKD. CDR3 nucleotides: TGTGCCATCAGTGAGCAACAGGGGTTGGCTAATGAAGCTTTCTTT. It specifies CAISEQQGLANEAFF.

About this clonotype itself: An end of the junction differs from the germline gene, which may be a read error. V is TRBV24-1 and J is TRBJ1-5; D remains unclear. Germline assignment: CDR1 KGHDR and CDR2 SFDVKD. This CDR3 is 14 amino acids long. The CDR3 protein is CASSLRHSNQPQHF. CDR3 sequence (DNA): TGTGCCAGCAGTTTGCGACATAGCAATCAGCCCCAGCATTTT.

The chain uses TRBV5-4 and TRBJ1-2; D remains ambiguous. The CDR3 has 14 amino acids. From germline, CDR1 is SGHNT and CDR2 YYREEE (reference sequence). V lost 0 bases and J 6 bases, leaving 12 bases between the germline ends. The CDR3 nucleotides are TGTGCCAGCAGCTTGGCAGGCGAATTGGATGGCTACACCTTC. Its protein product is CASSLAGELDGYTF.

This clonotype was seen once. The chain has TRBV20-1 and TRBJ2-7; D ambiguous. V was trimmed by 2 bases and J by 0 bases, leaving 8 bases between them. This CDR3 region has 13 residues. Germline V gives CDR1 DFQATT, CDR2 SNEGSKA (reference sequence). The CDR3 reads CSARTVDSYEQYF. The CDR3 DNA sequence: TGCAGTGCTAGAACAGTCGACTCCTACGAGCAGTACTTC.

About this clonotype: The CDR3 ends on some other residue instead of the conserved phenylalanine or tryptophan, so this is likely a read error. V is TRBV7-6 and J is TRBJ2-5, with TRBD1 matching 7 bases. Germline trimming cut 5 bases from V and 5 bases from J; bases unmatched to any gene: 14. This CDR3 has 16 residues. Germline assignment: CDR1 SGHVS and CDR2 FNYEAQ. The DNA of the CDR3 is TGTGCCAGCAGCAGTCGACAGGGATTAAGGGTTGAGACCCAGTACCTC. Amino acid sequence: CASSSRQGLRVETQYL.

This clonotype was detected many times. The chain has TRBV2 and TRBJ1-6; D not certain. Germline V CDR1 and CDR2: SNHLY, FYNNEI. Trimming shortened V by 9 bases and J by 11 bases, and 14 bases separated the two germline ends. This CDR3 comprises 12 residues. CDR3 loop: CASNTVRAPLHF. DNA for the CDR3: TGTGCCAGTAACACGGTGAGGGCACCCCTCCACTTT.

CDR3 nucleotides: TGTGCCAGCAGTCCGACAGGGTGGTACCAAGAGACCCAGTACTTC. Translating gives CASSPTGWYQETQYF. V gene TRBV25-1 combines with J gene TRBJ2-5; 7 bases agree with TRBD1. The V segment lost 5 bases and the J segment 0 bases; nucleotides outside the gene matches: 6. Germline CDR1 reads MGHDK; CDR2 reads SYGVNS. The CDR3 extends over 15 amino acids.

This chain links TRBV20-1 with TRBJ2-7, with 12 bases that match TRBD2. V lost 2 bases and J lost 0; bases outside the gene matches: 5. Germline CDR1 reads DFQATT; CDR2 reads SNEGSKA (reference sequence). There are 16 residues in the CDR3. The CDR3 sequence is CSARQLLAGGSYEQYF. CDR3 DNA: TGCAGTGCTAGACAGCTACTAGCGGGAGGCTCCTACGAGCAGTACTTC.

This clonotype has more than one count but fewer than ten. The V call is TRBV7-8, the J call TRBJ2-7; D is uncertain. The CDR3 spans 13 residues. Per germline, CDR1 SGHVS and CDR2 FQNEAQ. Trimming took off 4 bases at V and 2 bases at J, with 9 bases between the two ends. The CDR3 nucleotides are TGTGCCAGCAGCTCCTTACTTACCTACGAGCAGTACTTC. Amino acids: CASSSLLTYEQYF.

This clonotype has a count of ten or more. The V and J genes are TRBV7-9 and TRBJ2-7; D is uncertain. V lost 5 bases and J 7 bases, leaving 12 bases between the germline ends. CDR3 size: 12 residues. Germline CDR1 reads SEHNR; CDR2 reads FQNEAQ (reference sequence). CDR3 bases: TGTGCCAGCAGCCTCATGGGTGGGGAGCAGTACTTC. Residues: CASSLMGGEQYF.

The table lists this clonotype with a few counts. This chain joins TRBV15 and TRBJ1-4; no reliable D call. The CDR3 runs 16 residues. V lost 6 bases to trimming and J lost 5 bases, with 19 bases between them. Germline V gene sequence: CDR1 LNHNV, CDR2 YYDKDF (reference sequence). DNA of the CDR3: TGTGCCACCAGTCCTCAAACAACAGTAAAGAATGAAAAACTGTTTTTT. Translated, it gives CATSPQTTVKNEKLFF.

To note about this clonotype: An end of the junction differs from the germline gene, which may be a read error. The V gene is TRBV14, the J gene TRBJ1-1; no definite D call. Germline assignment: CDR1 SGHDN and CDR2 FVKESK. The CDR3 runs 13 residues. CDR3 DNA: TGTGCCAGCAACCAAATTCGGAACACTGAAGCTTTCTTT. Protein: CASNQIRNTEAFF. Drawing the rest from reference TRBV14 and TRBJ1-1, the complete variable domain is EAGVTQFPSHSVIEKGQTVTLRCDPISGHDNLYWYRRVMGKEIKFLLHFVKESKQDESGMPNNRFLAERTGGTYSTLKVQPAELEDSGVYFCASNQIRNTEAFFGQGTRLTVV.

The V call is TRBV2, the J call TRBJ1-1; the D gene is possibly TRBD1 (5 bases). Trimming took off 7 bases at V and 6 bases at J, with 21 bases between the two ends. This CDR3 has 15 residues. Germline V gives CDR1 SNHLY, CDR2 FYNNEI. The CDR3 region is CASNSVLKRDAEAFF. The CDR3 DNA sequence: TGTGCCAGCAATTCTGTTCTCAAGAGGGACGCTGAAGCTTTCTTT.

The chain carries TRBV20-1 and TRBJ2-5, with 9 nucleotides matching TRBD1. The germline V gene encodes CDR1 DFQATT and CDR2 SNEGSKA (reference sequence). The CDR3 loop spans 13 amino acids. Germline trimming cut 6 bases from V and 5 bases from J; bases unmatched to any gene: 7. The CDR3 is CSATTDRGETQYF. CDR3 nucleotides: TGCAGTGCCACTACTGACAGGGGGGAGACCCAGTACTTC.

There are a few counts of this clonotype. A much larger clonotype is one base distant, so this may be a read error. This chain links TRBV7-6 with TRBJ2-2; 9 bases agree with TRBD1. Unmatched junction bases numbered 4, after V lost 5 bases and J lost 0 bases. CDR1 and CDR2 (germline): SGHVS, FNYEAQ. The CDR3 runs to 16 residues. The CDR3, as DNA: TGTGCCAGCAGCCCACGACAGGGGGCGAACACCGGGGAGCTGTTTTTT. Translated: CASSPRQGANTGELFF.

Points on this clonotype: The junction does not match germline at one end; this may be a read error. This chain joins TRBV7-2 and TRBJ1-2; D unresolved. This CDR3 has 16 residues. Looked up from germline, CDR1 is SGHTA and CDR2 is FQGNSA. In DNA, the CDR3 is TGCGCCAGCAGCCAAGATGGGAACCCTGCGGGGTATGGCTACACCTTC. It is translated as CASSQDGNPAGYGYTF.

This clonotype was recorded a few times. At one end the junction does not follow the germline gene, possibly because of a read error. The gene calls are TRBV10-3 and TRBJ1-1; weak D call: TRBD1 (5 bases). This CDR3 has 12 amino acids. Germline V gene lookup returns CDR1 ENHRY and CDR2 SYGVKD. This CDR3 reads CASSSGRAEAFF. The CDR3 DNA is TGTGCCAGCAGTTCAGGGAGGGCTGAAGCTTTCTTT.

This clonotype was observed a few times. The V call is TRBV6-5, the J call TRBJ1-5; D may be TRBD1 (5 bases). Per germline, CDR1 MNHEY and CDR2 SVGAGI. V was pared by 5 bases and J by 3 bases, with 23 bases between. This CDR3 contains 18 residues. CDR3 DNA sequence: TGTGCCAGCAGTGAAAGGGGACTGCAGACGGGGACCAATCAGCCCCAGCATTTT. It is translated as CASSERGLQTGTNQPQHF.

Ten or more counts support this clonotype. The V gene is TRBV29-1, the J gene TRBJ2-5; D ambiguous. Germline V CDR1 and CDR2: SQVTM, ANQGSEA. Trimming removed 7 bases from V and 5 bases from J, with 20 bases in between. This CDR3 comprises 14 residues. In nucleotides, the CDR3 is TGCAGCGCAGAAGAAACTGCCCGCCCGGAGACCCAGTACTTC. Its protein is CSAEETARPETQYF.

Comments on this clonotype: Given a much more abundant clone one base away, this may be a read error. The chain has TRBV29-1 and TRBJ1-1; D gene uncertain. CDR1 is SQVTM, CDR2 ANQGSEA, per germline. The CDR3 contains 12 residues. Between the trimmed V and J ends, which lost 0 bases and 4 bases, there was a span of 6 bases. The CDR3: CSVEEDTTEAFF. Written as DNA, the CDR3 is TGCAGCGTTGAAGAGGATACCACTGAAGCTTTCTTT.

This clonotype was recorded many times. This rearrangement joins TRBV15 to TRBJ1-3; 8 bases are a match to TRBD1. Looked up from germline, CDR1 is LNHNV and CDR2 is YYDKDF (reference sequence). There are 18 residues in the CDR3. The V gene end was trimmed by 0 bases and the J gene end by 4 bases; junction bases not matched to a gene: 11. The CDR3 reads CATSRDPGQGSLGNTIYF. CDR3 nucleotide sequence: TGTGCCACCAGCAGAGATCCCGGACAGGGAAGTTTGGGAAACACCATATATTTT.